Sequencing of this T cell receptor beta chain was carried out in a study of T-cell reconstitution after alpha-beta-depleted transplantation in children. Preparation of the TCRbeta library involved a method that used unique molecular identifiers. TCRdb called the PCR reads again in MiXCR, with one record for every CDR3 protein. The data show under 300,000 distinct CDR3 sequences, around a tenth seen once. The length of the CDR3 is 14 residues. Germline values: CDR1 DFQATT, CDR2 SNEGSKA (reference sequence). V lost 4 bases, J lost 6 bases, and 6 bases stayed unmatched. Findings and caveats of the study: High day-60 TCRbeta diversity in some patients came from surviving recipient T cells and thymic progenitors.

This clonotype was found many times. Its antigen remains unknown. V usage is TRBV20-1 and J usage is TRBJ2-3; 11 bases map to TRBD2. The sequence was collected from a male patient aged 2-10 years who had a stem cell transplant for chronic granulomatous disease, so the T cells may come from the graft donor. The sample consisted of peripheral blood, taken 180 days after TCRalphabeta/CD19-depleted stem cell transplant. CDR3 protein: CSAISGRVADTQYF. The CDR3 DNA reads TGCAGTGCTATTAGCGGGAGGGTAGCGGATACGCAGTATTTT.